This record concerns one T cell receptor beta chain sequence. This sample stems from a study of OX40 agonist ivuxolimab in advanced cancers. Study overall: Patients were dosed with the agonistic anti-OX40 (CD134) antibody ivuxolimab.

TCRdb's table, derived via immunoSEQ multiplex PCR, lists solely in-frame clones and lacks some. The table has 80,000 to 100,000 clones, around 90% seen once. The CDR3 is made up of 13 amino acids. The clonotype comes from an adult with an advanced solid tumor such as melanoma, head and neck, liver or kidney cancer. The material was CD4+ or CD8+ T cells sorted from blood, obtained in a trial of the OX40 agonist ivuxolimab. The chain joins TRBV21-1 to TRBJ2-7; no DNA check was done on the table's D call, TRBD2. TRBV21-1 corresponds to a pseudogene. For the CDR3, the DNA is TGTGCCAGCAGCAAAGTTCGGGGGGACGAGCAGTACTTC. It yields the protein CASSKVRGDEQYF.